This TCR beta chain comes out of a study of blood T cell repertoires in COVID-19. CDR1 MNHEY and CDR2 SMNVEV come from the germline V gene (reference sequence). Trimming took 1 base from V and 4 from J, leaving 5 bases between them. The CDR3 is 13 residues long. The table came from immunoSEQ multiplex PCR; TCRdb's copy has only in-frame clones and leaves some out. There are 150,000 to 200,000 clones in the sample; 70% to 90% occur only once, and 9.8% lies in the top ten. The receptor comes from a woman older than 75 with acute or convalescent COVID-19. The chain employs TRBV27 and TRBJ1-5; no reliable D call. The sequencing sample was made of peripheral blood. The chain's CDR3 is CASSLFRNQPQHF. For the CDR3, the DNA is TGTGCCAGCAGTTTATTCCGTAATCAGCCCCAGCATTTT.